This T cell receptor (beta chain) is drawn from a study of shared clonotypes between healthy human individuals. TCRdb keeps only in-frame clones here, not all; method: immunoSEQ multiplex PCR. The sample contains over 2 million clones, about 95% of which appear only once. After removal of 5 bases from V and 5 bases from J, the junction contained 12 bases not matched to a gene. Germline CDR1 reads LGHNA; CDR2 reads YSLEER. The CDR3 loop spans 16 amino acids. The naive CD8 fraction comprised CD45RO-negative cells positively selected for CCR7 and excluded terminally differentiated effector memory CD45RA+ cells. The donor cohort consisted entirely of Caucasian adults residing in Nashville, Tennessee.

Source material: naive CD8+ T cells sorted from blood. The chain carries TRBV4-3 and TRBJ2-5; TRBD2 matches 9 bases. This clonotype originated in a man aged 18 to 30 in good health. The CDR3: CASSLTLAGVGETQYF. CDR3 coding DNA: TGCGCCAGCAGCTTGACTTTAGCGGGAGTGGGCGAGACCCAGTACTTC.